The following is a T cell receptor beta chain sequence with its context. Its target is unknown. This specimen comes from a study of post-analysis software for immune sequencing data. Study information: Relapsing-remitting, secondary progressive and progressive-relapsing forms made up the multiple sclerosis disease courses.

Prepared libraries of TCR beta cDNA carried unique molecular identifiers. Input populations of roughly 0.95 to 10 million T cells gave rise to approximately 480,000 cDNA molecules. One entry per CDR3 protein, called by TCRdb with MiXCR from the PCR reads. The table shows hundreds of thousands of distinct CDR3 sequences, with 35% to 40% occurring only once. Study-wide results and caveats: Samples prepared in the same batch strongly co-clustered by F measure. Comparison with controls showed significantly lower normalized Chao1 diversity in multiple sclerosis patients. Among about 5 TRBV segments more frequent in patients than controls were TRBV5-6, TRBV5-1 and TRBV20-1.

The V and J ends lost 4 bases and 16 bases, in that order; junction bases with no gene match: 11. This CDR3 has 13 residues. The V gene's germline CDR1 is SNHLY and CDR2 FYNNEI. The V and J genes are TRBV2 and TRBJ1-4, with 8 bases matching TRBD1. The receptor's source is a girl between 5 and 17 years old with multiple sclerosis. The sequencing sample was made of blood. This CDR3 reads CASSANPRTGRFF. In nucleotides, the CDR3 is TGTGCCAGCAGTGCAAATCCCCGGACAGGGCGGTTTTTT.